The 10 T cell receptor beta chains given below trace back to one sample, sequenced in a study of identical twins. TCRdb re-called the 5' RACE reads with MiXCR, one entry per CDR3 protein. The table records fewer than 250,000 distinct CDR3 sequences, 7% to 8.5% of them present only once. This same sample was also part of a study on yellow fever vaccine responses in identical twins.

The material sequenced was CD8+ T cells sorted from blood. The receptors were gathered from a woman aged 18-29 years in good health.

This clonotype has ten or more counts. The chain carries TRBV28 and TRBJ1-1; D perhaps matches TRBD1 (5 bases). The CDR3 has 13 residues. V lost 3 bases to trimming and J lost 4 bases, with 9 bases between them. In germline, CDR1 is MDHEN, CDR2 SYDVKM. The CDR3 region has the DNA TGTGCCAGCAGTTTTGGCAGGGTCACTGAAGCTTTCTTT. Translation gives CASSFGRVTEAFF.

This clonotype was observed at least ten times. The chain couples TRBV15 to TRBJ1-1; TRBD1 might be the D (6 bases). The length of the CDR3 is 14 residues. Germline CDR1 LNHNV, CDR2 YYDKDF (reference sequence). Trimming removed 3 bases at V and 4 bases at J, with 12 bases between. In nucleotides, the CDR3 is TGTGCCACCAGCAGGGAGGGGGGTAGCACTGAAGCTTTCTTT. It is translated as CATSREGGSTEAFF.

The CDR3 spells CASSPPHSTGGGSYNEQFF. Written as DNA, the CDR3 is TGTGCCAGCAGTCCACCCCACTCGACAGGGGGCGGGTCCTACAATGAGCAGTTCTTC. The chain has TRBV28 and TRBJ2-1, with 10 bases matching TRBD1. Per the germline V gene, CDR1 is MDHEN and CDR2 is SYDVKM. Trimming at V came to 5 bases and at J to 1 base, leaving 14 bases not matched to a gene. The CDR3 is 19 amino acids.

This clonotype was recorded a few times. The rearrangement uses TRBV2 and TRBJ2-1, with D possibly TRBD2 on 5 matching bases. The CDR3 spans 15 residues. Germline V gene lookup returns CDR1 SNHLY and CDR2 FYNNEI. Trimming took off 0 bases at V and 5 bases at J, with 11 bases between the two ends. The CDR3 DNA reads as TGTGCCAGCAGTGAAGCTGGGCATAGCGACAATGAGCAGTTCTTC. It specifies CASSEAGHSDNEQFF.

The chain combines TRBV11-3 with TRBJ1-3; D unresolved. V lost 2 bases and J lost 2, with 4 bases in between. Germline V lookup: CDR1 SGHNT, CDR2 YENEEA. The CDR3 runs 13 residues. The chain's CDR3 is CASSLSPGNTIYF. CDR3 nucleotides: TGTGCCAGCAGCTTATCCCCTGGAAACACCATATATTTT. Looking up the rest from reference TRBV11-3 and TRBJ1-3 gives the full variable domain: EAGVVQSPRYKIIEKKQPVAFWCNPISGHNTLYWYLQNLGQGPELLIRYENEEAVDDSQLPKDRFSAERLKGVDSTLKIQPAELGDSAVYLCASSLSPGNTIYFGEGSWLTVV.

This clonotype has ten or more counts. The chain employs TRBV29-1 and TRBJ2-4; D gene unclear. The V end lost 2 bases, the J end lost 7 bases, and 15 bases lay between the germline ends. The CDR3 is 14 amino acids. Germline-derived CDR1 and CDR2 are SQVTM and ANQGSEA. CDR3 region: CSVESSGAYNIQYF. CDR3 nucleotides: TGCAGCGTTGAATCCTCCGGAGCCTATAACATTCAGTACTTC. Using reference TRBV29-1 and TRBJ2-4 for the parts outside the CDR3, the full variable domain is SAVISQKPSRDICQRGTSLTIQCQVDSQVTMMFWYRQQPGQSLTLIATANQGSEATYESGFVIDKFPISRPNLTFSTLTVSNMSPEDSSIYLCSVESSGAYNIQYFGAGTRLSVL.

V and J are TRBV7-9 and TRBJ2-7; tentative D call: TRBD1 (6 bases). Germline V gives CDR1 SEHNR, CDR2 FQNEAQ (reference sequence). This CDR3 spans 14 amino acids. V lost 5 bases and J 2 bases, leaving 13 bases between the germline ends. As DNA, the CDR3 is TGTGCCAGCAGCCCAAGACAGGATACCTACGAGCAGTACTTC. Translating gives CASSPRQDTYEQYF.

This clonotype showed up just a few times. The chain is built from TRBV27 and TRBJ2-5; either TRBD1 or TRBD2 may supply D (5 bases each). The ends were cut back, 5 bases at V and 5 bases at J, with 21 bases in the middle. This CDR3 spans 16 amino acids. CDR1 is MNHEY and CDR2 is SMNVEV in the germline V gene (reference sequence). CDR3 region: CASSLRDPKWGETQYF. The CDR3 bases are TGTGCCAGCAGTCTCCGGGACCCTAAGTGGGGGGAGACCCAGTACTTC.

There are many counts of this clonotype. This sequence joins TRBV7-2 and TRBJ2-7; no definite D call. V lost 1 base to trimming and J lost 2 bases, with 15 bases between them. There are 16 residues in the CDR3. Germline assignment: CDR1 SGHTA and CDR2 FQGNSA. The CDR3 nucleotides are TGTGCCAGCAGCTTAGTTCGACTGATCAACGCCTACGAGCAGTACTTC. This sequence encodes CASSLVRLINAYEQYF.

This clonotype has a handful of counts. This chain joins TRBV5-5 and TRBJ1-1; D is unclear. The germline CDR1 and CDR2 sequences are SGHKS and YYEKEE (reference sequence). The CDR3 contains 12 residues. Trimming cost V 0 bases and J 3 bases, with 3 bases left between them. The CDR3 bases are TGTGCCAGCAGCTTGGAGTACACTGAAGCTTTCTTT. It translates to CASSLEYTEAFF. The complete variable domain, with remaining parts taken from reference TRBV5-5 and TRBJ1-1, reads DAGVTQSPTHLIKTRGQQVTLRCSPISGHKSVSWYQQVLGQGPQFIFQYYEKEERGRGNFPDRFSARQFPNYSSELNVNALLLGDSALYLCASSLEYTEAFFGQGTRLTVV.